This T cell receptor (beta chain) was sequenced in a study of cytomegalovirus exposure and HLA in healthy donors. Regarding the study as a whole: TCR beta chain V- and J-gene trimming was linked, in a later analysis, to a missense variant in DCLRE1C. A later analysis found common viral pathogens apparently linked to several of the most significant clusters.

Primers: 60 Vbeta forward and 13 Jbeta reverse. Measured with immunoSEQ multiplex PCR; TCRdb has only the in-frame clones, and not every one. Of about 130,000 clones detected, 80% appear once; the ten largest clones hold 1%. On this clone itself: Antigen: not known.

This CDR3 comprises 14 residues. Germline CDR1 is SGHRS and CDR2 is YFSETQ. The V end was cut by 0 bases, the J end by 4 bases, with 10 bases between. Sequenced material: PBMCs. J is TRBJ1-2 and V is TRBV5-1; D gene uncertain. The origin of this receptor is a man aged 40-49 years in good health and CMV-seronegative. CDR3: CASSLVVGSYGYTF. The CDR3 region has the DNA TGCGCCAGCAGCTTGGTGGTGGGCAGCTATGGCTACACCTTC.